This T cell receptor (beta chain) comes out of a study of T cell responses to AZD1222 COVID-19 vaccine. Broader study findings: Baseline antibody screening turned up just a handful of seropositive AZD1222 recipients.

The CDR3 runs 14 residues. Trimming left V 5 bases short and J 8 bases short, with 15 bases between. Germline V gives CDR1 SNHLY, CDR2 FYNNEI. Only in-frame clones appear in the TCRdb table, and some are missing; sequencing was by immunoSEQ multiplex PCR. This sample has tens of thousands of clones; 60% to 85% occur once, and the top ten carry roughly a quarter. Concerning this clone: Its antigen is still unknown.

The gene calls are TRBV2 and TRBJ2-2, with D unclear. The receptor comes from an adult who received the MenACWY meningococcal vaccine as a control. The sequencing used peripheral blood, collected 28 days after the second dose of the MenACWY control vaccine. The CDR3 coding sequence is TGTGCCAGCAGTAAAACGACACGTTCTGGGGAGCTGTTTTTT. Encoded protein: CASSKTTRSGELFF.